The 5 T cell receptor beta chains reported below all come from one sample, sequenced in a study of blood T cell repertoires in COVID-19 (dated by TCRdb to between 2020 and 2021). The library came from the immunoSEQ multiplex PCR assay. The source is immuneACCESS, and TCRdb retained only in-frame sequences with V and J called. Part of the clones is not carried over; for the studies checked, unresolved V genes explain less than half of this, and the remainder is unexplained. In this sample the table shows 150,000 to 200,000 clones, 87% of which occur a single time. The ten largest clones capture around 13% of the sample. The material sequenced was peripheral blood. The receptor set was obtained from a woman in her 70s with COVID-19, enrolled during active disease.

The chain carries TRBV27 and TRBJ2-7, with TRBD2 matching 9 bases. The CDR3 contains 20 residues. Germline-derived CDR1 and CDR2 are MNHEY and SMNVEV (reference sequence). V lost 5 bases, J lost 5 bases, and 25 bases stayed unmatched. DNA for the CDR3: TGTGCCAGCAGTCACCTAGGGCTAGCGGGGAGTTCTGCCAGGGGGGACGAGCAGTACTTC. It translates to CASSHLGLAGSSARGDEQYF.

The CDR3 coding sequence is TGCGCCAGCAGCTTGGTTGAGCACCGCACAGATACGCAGTATTTT. Translating it yields CASSLVEHRTDTQYF. The rearrangement joins TRBV5-1 to TRBJ2-3; D remains unclear. Germline CDR1 SGHRS, CDR2 YFSETQ. The CDR3 is made up of 15 amino acids. The V end was cut by 0 bases, the J end by 1 base, with 9 bases between.

This clone was observed a single time. The J gene is TRBJ2-3, the V gene TRBV5-1; 9 bases match TRBD2. V shed 3 bases, J shed 3 bases, and the junction held 5 bases outside the gene matches. The CDR3 has 15 amino acids. Germline V gene lookup returns CDR1 SGHRS and CDR2 YFSETQ. CDR3: CASSSSGMLTDTQYF. In nucleotides, the CDR3 is TGCGCCAGCAGCTCTAGCGGGATGCTGACAGATACGCAGTATTTT. Full variable domain (outside the CDR3, taken from reference TRBV5-1 and TRBJ2-3): KAGVTQTPRYLIKTRGQQVTLSCSPISGHRSVSWYQQTPGQGLQFLFEYFSETQRNKGNFPGRFSGRQFSNSRSEMNVSTLELGDSALYLCASSSSGMLTDTQYFGPGTRLTVL.

The V gene is TRBV2, the J gene TRBJ2-1, with D possibly matching TRBD2 (6 bases). The V gene's germline CDR1 is SNHLY and CDR2 FYNNEI. The CDR3 runs 13 residues. The ends were cut back, 4 bases at V and 7 bases at J, with 11 bases in the middle. Here the CDR3 reads CASSAGERNEQFF. CDR3 in DNA: TGTGCCAGCAGTGCGGGAGAACGAAATGAGCAGTTCTTC.

The chain recombines TRBV19 with TRBJ2-1, with a weak D call TRBD2 (5 bases). Germline V CDR1 and CDR2: LNHDA, SQIVND (reference sequence). The V end lost 6 bases, the J end lost 1 base, and 16 bases lay between the germline ends. This CDR3 spans 16 amino acids. This CDR3 is CASSPPRAGSYNEQFF. As DNA, the CDR3 is TGTGCCAGTAGCCCGCCTCGGGCGGGTTCCTACAATGAGCAGTTCTTC.